This entry describes one T cell receptor (beta chain). The entry originates in a study of T cell repertoires in ileal Crohn's disease. Study details: About half received postoperative treatment, some 10 with thiopurines and 15 to 20 anti-TNF.

V was shortened by 0 bases and J by 5 bases, with 13 bases between the two germline ends. There are 15 residues in the CDR3. Germline assignment: CDR1 SSHAT and CDR2 FNYEAQ (reference sequence). Per sample, roughly 530 nanograms of biopsy DNA were TCRB immunosequenced. The table came from immunoSEQ multiplex PCR; TCRdb's copy has only in-frame clones and leaves some out. In the table there are about 59,000 clones, roughly nine tenths of which are singletons. As to time point: neoterminal ileum biopsy at postoperative endoscopy, about 6 months after surgery. The genes are TRBV7-7 and TRBJ2-5; D gene ambiguous. This sequence was found in an adult with Crohn's disease. The specimen was ileal tissue. CDR3 amino acids: CASSLALSVRETQYF. The CDR3, as DNA: TGTGCCAGCAGCTTAGCTCTCAGCGTGCGCGAGACCCAGTACTTC. Full variable domain (remainder filled in from reference TRBV7-7 and TRBJ2-5): GAGVSQSPRYKVTKRGQDVTLRCDPISSHATLYWYQQALGQGPEFLTYFNYEAQPDKSGLPSDRFSAERPEGSISTLTIQRTEQRDSAMYRCASSLALSVRETQYFGPGTRLLVL.